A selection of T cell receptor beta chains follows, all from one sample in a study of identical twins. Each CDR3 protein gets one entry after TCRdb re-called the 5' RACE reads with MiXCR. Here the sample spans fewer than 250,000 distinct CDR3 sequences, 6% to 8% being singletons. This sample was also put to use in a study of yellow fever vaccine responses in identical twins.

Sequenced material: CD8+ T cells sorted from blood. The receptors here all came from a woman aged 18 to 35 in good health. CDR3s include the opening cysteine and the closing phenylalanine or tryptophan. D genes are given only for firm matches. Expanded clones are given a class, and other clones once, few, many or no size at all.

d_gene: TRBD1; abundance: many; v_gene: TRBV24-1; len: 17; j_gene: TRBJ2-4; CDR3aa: CATSATTQGEAKNIQYF; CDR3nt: TGTGCCACCAGTGCCACAACACAGGGGGAGGCCAAAAACATTCAGTACTTC
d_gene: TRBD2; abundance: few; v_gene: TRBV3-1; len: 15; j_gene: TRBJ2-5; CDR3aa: CASSQGLAGEETQYF; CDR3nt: TGTGCCAGCAGCCAAGGACTAGCGGGAGAAGAGACCCAGTACTTC
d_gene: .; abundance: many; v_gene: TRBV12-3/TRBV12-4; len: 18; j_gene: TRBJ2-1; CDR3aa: CASSNMDLSGGQYNEQFF; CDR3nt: TGTGCCAGCAGTAATATGGACCTAAGCGGAGGACAATACAATGAGCAGTTCTTC
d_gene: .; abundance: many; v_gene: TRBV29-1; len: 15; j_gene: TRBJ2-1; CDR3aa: CSVEGGAVNYNEQFF; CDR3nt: TGCAGCGTGGAAGGGGGGGCAGTGAACTACAATGAGCAGTTCTTC
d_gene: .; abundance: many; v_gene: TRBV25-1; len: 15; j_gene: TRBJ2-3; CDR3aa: CASSEWRSFGDTQYF; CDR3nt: TGTGCCAGCAGTGAATGGAGATCGTTTGGGGATACGCAGTATTTT
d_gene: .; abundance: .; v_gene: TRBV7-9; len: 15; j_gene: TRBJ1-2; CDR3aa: CASSSTGSVNYGYTF; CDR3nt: TGTGCCAGCAGCTCCACAGGGTCCGTTAACTATGGCTACACCTTC
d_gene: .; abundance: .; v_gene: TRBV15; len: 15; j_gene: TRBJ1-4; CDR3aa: CATSREGGAGEELFF; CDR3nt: TGTGCCACCAGCAGAGAGGGCGGGGCTGGGGAGGAACTGTTTTTT
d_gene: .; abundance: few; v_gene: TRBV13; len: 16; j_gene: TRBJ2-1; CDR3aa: CASSFRAGTTHNEQFF; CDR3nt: TGTGCCAGCAGCTTCCGGGCCGGGACAACCCACAATGAGCAGTTCTTC
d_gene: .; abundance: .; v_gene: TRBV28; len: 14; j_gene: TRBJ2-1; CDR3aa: CASSYGSGSNEQFF; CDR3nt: TGTGCCAGCAGTTATGGGAGCGGGTCCAATGAGCAGTTCTTC
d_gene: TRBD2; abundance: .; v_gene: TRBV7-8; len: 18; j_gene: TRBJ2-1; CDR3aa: CASSLEGTSGVSYNEQFF; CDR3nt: TGTGCCAGCAGCTTAGAGGGGACTAGCGGGGTTTCCTACAATGAGCAGTTCTTC
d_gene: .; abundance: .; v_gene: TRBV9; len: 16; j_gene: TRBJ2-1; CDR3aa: CASSPPGGTEDNEQFF; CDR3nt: TGTGCCAGCAGCCCCCCCGGGGGGACAGAGGACAATGAGCAGTTCTTC
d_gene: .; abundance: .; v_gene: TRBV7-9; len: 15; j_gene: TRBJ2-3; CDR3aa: CASSFSSESTDTQYF; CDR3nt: TGTGCCAGCAGCTTCTCTAGCGAGTCCACAGATACGCAGTATTTT
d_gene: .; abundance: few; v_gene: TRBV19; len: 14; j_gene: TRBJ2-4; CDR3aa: CASSIDIAKNIQYF; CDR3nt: TGTGCCAGTAGTATCGACATAGCCAAAAACATTCAGTACTTC
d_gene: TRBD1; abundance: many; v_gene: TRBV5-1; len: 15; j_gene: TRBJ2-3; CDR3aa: CASSSWTGDTDTQYF; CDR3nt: TGCGCCAGCAGCTCATGGACAGGGGACACAGATACGCAGTATTTT
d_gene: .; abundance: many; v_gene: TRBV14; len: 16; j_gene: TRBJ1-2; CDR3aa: CASSQDLRSRVDGYTF; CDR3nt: TGTGCCAGCAGCCAAGATCTGAGGTCTAGGGTCGATGGCTACACCTTC
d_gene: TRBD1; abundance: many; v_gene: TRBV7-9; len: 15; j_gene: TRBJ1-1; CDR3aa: CASSTPTGGEAEAFF; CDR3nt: TGTGCCAGCAGCACTCCGACAGGGGGCGAAGCTGAAGCTTTCTTT
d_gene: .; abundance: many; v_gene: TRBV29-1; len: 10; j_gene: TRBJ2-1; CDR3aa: CSATRNEQFF; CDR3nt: TGCAGCGCAACCCGGAATGAGCAGTTCTTC
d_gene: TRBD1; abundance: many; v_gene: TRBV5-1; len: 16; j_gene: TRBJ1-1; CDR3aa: CASSTGADRGLTEAFF; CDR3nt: TGCGCCAGCAGCACGGGGGCGGACAGGGGGCTCACTGAAGCTTTCTTT
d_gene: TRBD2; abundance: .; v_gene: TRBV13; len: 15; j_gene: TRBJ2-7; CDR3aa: CASSLETSGSLEQYF; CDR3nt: TGTGCCAGCAGCTTAGAGACTAGCGGGAGTCTCGAGCAGTACTTC
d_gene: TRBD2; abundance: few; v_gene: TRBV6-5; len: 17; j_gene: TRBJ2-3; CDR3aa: CASSYSTSGRIGDTQYF; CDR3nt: TGTGCCAGCAGTTACTCGACTAGCGGGAGAATTGGAGATACGCAGTATTTT